The 24 T cell receptor beta chains below all came from one sample that was sequenced in a study of cytomegalovirus exposure and HLA in healthy donors. The PCR had 60 Vbeta and 13 Jbeta primers. The data were produced by immunoSEQ multiplex PCR, yet TCRdb's version contains in-frame clones alone and is incomplete. Of roughly 130,000 clones in the sample, around 72% were seen once. Sequenced input: PBMCs. These TCRs come from a woman aged 40 to 50 in good health and CMV-seronegative.

V and J are TRBV6-5 and TRBJ1-1, with 10 nucleotides matching TRBD1. This CDR3 has 14 residues. V lost 5 bases, J lost 8 bases, and 8 bases stayed unmatched. Germline V gives CDR1 MNHEY, CDR2 SVGAGI. The CDR3 protein is CASSTDRGYPEAFF. As DNA, the CDR3 is TGTGCCAGCAGTACGGACAGGGGGTACCCCGAAGCTTTCTTT.

The genes are TRBV5-4 and TRBJ1-4; a possible D gene is TRBD1 (6 bases). CDR1 and CDR2 (germline): SGHNT, YYREEE (reference sequence). This CDR3 has 14 amino acids. V was cut by 4 bases and J by 3 bases, with 10 bases left in between. As DNA, the CDR3 is TGTGCCAGCAGCCGCAGGGGCTCTAATGAAAAACTGTTTTTT. This encodes CASSRRGSNEKLFF.

The table lists this clone with a few counts. The chain combines TRBV2 with TRBJ1-2; 9 bases match TRBD1. Trimming cost V 5 bases and J 5 bases; bases outside gene matches: 6. This CDR3 spans 14 amino acids. The germline gives CDR1 SNHLY, CDR2 FYNNEI. CDR3 protein: CASSYRDRAYGYTF. In nucleotides, the CDR3 is TGTGCCAGCAGTTACCGGGACAGGGCGTATGGCTACACCTTC. Looking up the rest from reference TRBV2 and TRBJ1-2 gives the full variable domain: EPEVTQTPSHQVTQMGQEVILRCVPISNHLYFYWYRQILGQKVEFLVSFYNNEISEKSEIFDDQFSVERPDGSNFTLKIRSTKLEDSAMYFCASSYRDRAYGYTFGSGTRLTVV.

The chain employs TRBV10-3 and TRBJ1-2; D is possibly TRBD1 (6 bases). Between the trimmed V and J ends, which lost 3 bases and 0 bases, there was a span of 11 bases. CDR3 size: 15 residues. Germline lookup yields CDR1 ENHRY and CDR2 SYGVKD. The CDR3: CAISDTGFANYGYTF. As DNA, the CDR3 is TGTGCCATCAGTGATACAGGGTTCGCTAACTATGGCTACACCTTC.

V and J are TRBV6-1 and TRBJ1-2; the D gene is possibly TRBD1 (6 bases). Trimming left V 7 bases short and J 4 bases short, with 10 bases between. The CDR3 loop spans 12 amino acids. Germline CDR1 reads MNHNS; CDR2 reads SASEGT. CDR3 residues: CASMDSSYGYTF. The CDR3 DNA follows: TGTGCCAGCATGGACAGCAGCTATGGCTACACCTTC.

The V and J genes are TRBV2 and TRBJ2-5, with 10 bases lining up with TRBD2. CDR3 length equals 14 residues. V dropped 7 bases and J dropped 1; count of bases not matched to a gene: 3. Germline lookup yields CDR1 SNHLY and CDR2 FYNNEI. The CDR3 bases are TGTGCCAGCACATCTAGCGGGGGCCAAGAGACCCAGTACTTC. Residues: CASTSSGGQETQYF.

This chain connects TRBV6-4 to TRBJ2-3, with D uncertain. V gave up 0 bases and J gave up 4 bases, with 5 bases separating them. Per germline, CDR1 MRHNA and CDR2 SNTAGT. The CDR3 consists of 13 residues. The CDR3: CASSDSGSDTQYF. The CDR3 nucleotides read TGTGCCAGCAGTGACTCCGGGTCAGATACGCAGTATTTT.

The chain employs TRBV5-1 and TRBJ1-2, with 7 bases lining up with TRBD1. Germline trimming cut 7 bases from V and 7 bases from J; bases unmatched to any gene: 16. The CDR3 spans 15 residues. Looked up from germline, CDR1 is SGHRS and CDR2 is YFSETQ. In DNA form, the CDR3 reads TGCGCCAGCCGTTGGGACAGAGACCCTTTTCGTGGCTACACCTTC. It translates to CASRWDRDPFRGYTF.

The chain employs TRBV4-1 and TRBJ2-1, with TRBD1 matching over 9 bases. The CDR3 spans 16 residues. Germline V gene lookup returns CDR1 MGHRA and CDR2 YSYEKL. J was trimmed by 6 bases and V by 0 bases; bases with no gene match: 6. The CDR3 loop reads CASSQERGQGFNEQFF. The CDR3 DNA follows: TGCGCCAGCAGCCAAGAGCGGGGACAGGGATTCAATGAGCAGTTCTTC.

This chain connects TRBV6-5 to TRBJ1-1, with D possibly matching TRBD1 (5 bases). CDR3 length: 13 amino acids. Deletions cut 7 bases from V and 1 base from J, with 10 bases between. CDR1 MNHEY and CDR2 SVGAGI come from the germline V gene. The DNA of the CDR3 is TGTGCCAGCAAACCGACAGAGAACACTGAAGCTTTCTTT. It translates to CASKPTENTEAFF.

This chain joins TRBV19 and TRBJ1-4; 10 positions agree with TRBD1. Germline V gene sequence: CDR1 LNHDA, CDR2 SQIVND (reference sequence). The V gene end was trimmed by 4 bases and the J gene end by 5 bases; junction bases not matched to a gene: 1. This CDR3 is 14 amino acids long. CDR3 in amino acids: CASSRGQGNEKLFF. CDR3 nucleotides: TGTGCCAGTAGTAGGGGACAGGGGAATGAAAAACTGTTTTTT.

The chain's CDR3 is CASSSLQANTEAFF. The CDR3 DNA reads as TGTGCCAGCAGCTCCCTACAGGCGAACACTGAAGCTTTCTTT. V usage is TRBV5-4 and J usage is TRBJ1-1; D possibly corresponds to TRBD1 (5 bases). The germline gives CDR1 SGHNT, CDR2 YYREEE (reference sequence). The CDR3 runs to 14 residues. The V end lost 3 bases, the J end lost 1 base, and 10 bases lay between the germline ends. Drawing the rest from reference TRBV5-4 and TRBJ1-1, the complete variable domain is ETGVTQSPTHLIKTRGQQVTLRCSSQSGHNTVSWYQQALGQGPQFIFQYYREEENGRGNFPPRFSGLQFPNYSSELNVNALELDDSALYLCASSSLQANTEAFFGQGTRLTVV.

J is TRBJ2-5 and V is TRBV10-3, with 8 bases matching TRBD2. Germline CDR1 reads ENHRY; CDR2 reads SYGVKD. V shed 8 bases and J 5 bases; nucleotides not matched to a gene: 10. There are 14 residues in the CDR3. CDR3 amino acids: CAIAGGLNPETQYF. Here the CDR3 DNA reads TGTGCCATCGCGGGGGGCCTGAATCCGGAGACCCAGTACTTC.

The rearrangement links TRBV5-1 to TRBJ2-5, with a possible D match to TRBD1 (7 bases). CDR3 length: 14 amino acids. Germline V gene lookup returns CDR1 SGHRS and CDR2 YFSETQ. V was trimmed by 4 bases and J by 0 bases, leaving 10 bases between them. As DNA, the CDR3 is TGCGCCAGCAGCCGCGGGACAGACCAAGAGACCCAGTACTTC. It codes for CASSRGTDQETQYF.

This clone has more than one count but fewer than ten. V is TRBV11-1 and J is TRBJ2-5; 11 positions match TRBD2. Germline values: CDR1 SGHAT, CDR2 FQDESV (reference sequence). V was clipped by 3 bases and J by 5 bases; unmatched bases: 11. This CDR3 is 17 amino acids long. CDR3 bases: TGTGCCAGCAGCTTGAGACTAGCGGGGTGGATGGACGAGACCCAGTACTTC. Amino acids: CASSLRLAGWMDETQYF.

The rearrangement joins TRBV18 to TRBJ1-2; TRBD1 is a possible D gene (5 bases). The germline V gene encodes CDR1 KGHSH and CDR2 LQKENI. This CDR3 is built from 15 residues. Trimming removed 4 bases from V and 1 base from J, with 13 bases in between. The CDR3 sequence is CASSLTTDLNYGYTF. The CDR3 region has the DNA TGTGCCAGCTCACTAACGACAGACCTTAACTATGGCTACACCTTC.

The chain carries TRBV6-5 and TRBJ1-4; TRBD1 is a possible D gene (6 bases). The germline V and J ends were trimmed by 2 bases and 0 bases, with 10 bases remaining between them. Germline CDR1 is MNHEY and CDR2 is SVGAGI. This CDR3 has 16 amino acids. The CDR3 bases are TGTGCCAGCAGTTACGGGGGGGCCTCAACTAATGAAAAACTGTTTTTT. Amino acids: CASSYGGASTNEKLFF.

The genes are TRBV9 and TRBJ2-1; no clear D gene. V gave up 0 bases and J gave up 7 bases, with 14 bases separating them. CDR1 SGDLS and CDR2 YYNGEE come from the germline V gene. This CDR3 spans 15 amino acids. CDR3 region: CASSVAPVGFNEQFF. The DNA for the CDR3 is TGTGCCAGCAGCGTAGCGCCAGTCGGGTTTAATGAGCAGTTCTTC.

The chain links TRBV2 to TRBJ1-1; D unresolved. Germline-derived CDR1 and CDR2 are SNHLY and FYNNEI. V lost 7 bases to trimming and J lost 4 bases, with 13 bases between them. The CDR3 has 13 residues. CDR3 DNA sequence: TGTGCCAGCACGAGGGAGGATGGCACTGAAGCTTTCTTT. Translated, it gives CASTREDGTEAFF.

The count of this clone is one. The rearrangement links TRBV2 to TRBJ2-4, with 9 bases matching TRBD1. Per germline, CDR1 SNHLY and CDR2 FYNNEI. V dropped 6 bases and J dropped 7; count of bases not matched to a gene: 4. This CDR3 has 13 amino acids. CDR3 residues: CASRGTGRNIQYF. The CDR3 bases are TGTGCCAGCAGAGGGACAGGGAGGAACATTCAGTACTTC.

This sequence joins TRBV12-5 and TRBJ1-1; 7 bases are a match to TRBD1. J lost 7 bases, V lost 1 base, and 12 bases had no gene match. Per germline, CDR1 LGHNT and CDR2 FRNRAP. The CDR3 covers 16 residues. CDR3: CASGLDETGRVVEAFF. The CDR3 nucleotides read TGTGCTAGTGGTTTGGATGAGACAGGGCGGGTCGTTGAAGCTTTCTTT.

The chain combines TRBV14 with TRBJ1-6, with no clear D. The germline V gene has CDR1 SGHDN and CDR2 FVKESK. V was cut by 1 base and J by 7 bases, with 14 bases left in between. The CDR3 loop spans 16 amino acids. The CDR3 nucleotides read TGTGCCAGCAGCCAAGGAATGAAATCGCGAAATTCACCCCTCCACTTT. This codes for CASSQGMKSRNSPLHF.

V usage is TRBV4-1 and J usage is TRBJ1-2; the D is unclear. The CDR3 covers 15 residues. Germline CDR1 reads MGHRA; CDR2 reads YSYEKL. Between the trimmed V and J ends, which lost 1 base and 4 bases, there was a span of 13 bases. In nucleotides, the CDR3 is TGCGCCAGCAGCCAAGGTTCCGGAGTAGGCTATGGCTACACCTTC. It is translated as CASSQGSGVGYGYTF.

The chain is built from TRBV6-1 and TRBJ1-1, with 8 nucleotides matching TRBD1. V trimming: 8 bases; J trimming: 0 bases; junction bases outside the gene matches: 5. The CDR3 has 14 residues. Looked up from germline, CDR1 is MNHNS and CDR2 is SASEGT. The CDR3 is CASDRGPMNTEAFF. For the CDR3, the DNA is TGTGCCAGCGACAGGGGCCCCATGAACACTGAAGCTTTCTTT.